The 22 T cell receptor beta chains below come from one sample, sequenced in a study of siplizumab effects on memory and regulatory T cells. Using immunoSEQ multiplex PCR, the repertoire was profiled, and TCRdb retains in-frame clones only, with some absent. Of some 97,000 clones in the sample, about nine tenths were seen once. Sequenced: CD4+ T cells sorted from blood. These receptors were obtained from a human donor in good health. Some clones in this sample may be carry-over from other donors' samples.

This chain connects TRBV5-4 to TRBJ2-7, with TRBD2 matching 10 bases. The trim removed 1 base at V and 6 bases at J, leaving 7 bases unmatched. CDR1 is SGHNT, CDR2 YYREEE, per germline (reference sequence). The CDR3 has 15 amino acids. Written as DNA, the CDR3 is TGTGCCAGCAGCTTGCAGGGACTAGCGAACGGCGAGCAGTACTTC. Protein sequence: CASSLQGLANGEQYF.

The chain joins TRBV10-3 to TRBJ2-7, with 13 nucleotides matching TRBD2. CDR3 size: 16 residues. Germline V gives CDR1 ENHRY, CDR2 SYGVKD. V was pared by 5 bases and J by 2 bases, with 6 bases of the junction left unmatched. CDR3 in amino acids: CAISQTTSGRAYEQYF. The DNA for the CDR3 is TGTGCCATCAGTCAAACCACTAGCGGGAGGGCCTACGAGCAGTACTTC.

This sequence joins TRBV19 and TRBJ1-1, with a tentative D call TRBD1 (5 bases). The CDR3 is 13 amino acids. Trimming pared 4 bases from V and 2 bases from J, leaving 8 bases between. Looked up from germline, CDR1 is LNHDA and CDR2 is SQIVND (reference sequence). CDR3 loop: CASSRQTNTEAFF. CDR3 in DNA: TGTGCCAGTAGTAGACAGACAAACACTGAAGCTTTCTTT.

The CDR3 protein is CASSLGGGSDTEAFF. The CDR3 DNA reads TGCGCCAGCAGCTTGGGGGGAGGGTCGGACACTGAAGCTTTCTTT. The rearrangement uses TRBV5-1 and TRBJ1-1; D is ambiguous. The V gene lost 0 bases and the J gene lost 3 bases, with 12 bases spanning the gap. The CDR3 has 15 residues. Germline values: CDR1 SGHRS, CDR2 YFSETQ.

The chain recombines TRBV6-1 with TRBJ1-2; D unclear. Trimming shortened V by 7 bases and J by 3 bases, and 15 bases separated the two germline ends. The CDR3 length is 14 residues. Germline V gene sequence: CDR1 MNHNS, CDR2 SASEGT. Written as DNA, the CDR3 is TGTGCCAGCAACCCCGACGGAATCGACTATGGCTACACCTTC. Protein sequence: CASNPDGIDYGYTF.

The genes are TRBV5-4 and TRBJ2-1; the match to TRBD2 covers 9 bases. Germline CDR1 reads SGHNT; CDR2 reads YYREEE (reference sequence). With 4 bases clipped from V and 8 bases from J, the junction kept 13 bases outside the gene matches. This CDR3 has 16 residues. The DNA for the CDR3 is TGTGCCAGCAGCCCCTTCCCGAGCGGGAGGCCCCATGAGCAGTTCTTC. Translated: CASSPFPSGRPHEQFF. Full variable domain (outside the CDR3, taken from reference TRBV5-4 and TRBJ2-1): ETGVTQSPTHLIKTRGQQVTLRCSSQSGHNTVSWYQQALGQGPQFIFQYYREEENGRGNFPPRFSGLQFPNYSSELNVNALELDDSALYLCASSPFPSGRPHEQFFGPGTRLTVL.

The V call is TRBV5-1, the J call TRBJ2-3; tentative D call: TRBD2 (6 bases). The germline V gene has CDR1 SGHRS and CDR2 YFSETQ. V lost 5 bases to trimming and J lost 2 bases, with 12 bases between them. This CDR3 is 14 amino acids long. The CDR3 region has the DNA TGCGCCAGCAGTTTCTCTAGCGACACAGATACGCAGTATTTT. Protein product: CASSFSSDTDTQYF.

The chain recombines TRBV30 with TRBJ2-3; D remains unclear. The CDR3 covers 15 residues. Germline V gives CDR1 GTSNPN, CDR2 SVGIG (reference sequence). V lost 2 bases, J lost 2 bases, and 14 bases lay in between. The CDR3 reads CAWSWVAGHTDTQYF. The CDR3 DNA follows: TGTGCCTGGAGTTGGGTAGCCGGTCACACAGATACGCAGTATTTT.

This chain joins TRBV19 and TRBJ1-2; D call uncertain. The CDR3 extends over 13 amino acids. The germline V and J ends were trimmed by 3 bases and 8 bases, with 13 bases remaining between them. CDR1 is LNHDA and CDR2 is SQIVND in the germline V gene (reference sequence). CDR3 bases: TGTGCCAGTAGTATTGGAAGGGTAGGCGGCTACACCTTC. Translation: CASSIGRVGGYTF.

V usage is TRBV28 and J usage is TRBJ1-2, with 8 bases that match TRBD1. V dropped 6 bases and J dropped 4; count of bases not matched to a gene: 7. Germline V CDR1 and CDR2: MDHEN, SYDVKM. The CDR3 spans 14 residues. The CDR3 protein is CASRLSTGGYGYTF. CDR3 sequence (DNA): TGTGCCAGCAGACTTAGTACAGGGGGCTATGGCTACACCTTC.

In nucleotides, the CDR3 is TGTGCCAGCAGCGCCAGACCGGGTGGAGTATACAATGAGCAGTTCTTC. This codes for CASSARPGGVYNEQFF. The V and J genes are TRBV9 and TRBJ2-1; no firm D call. The germline gives CDR1 SGDLS, CDR2 YYNGEE. There are 16 residues in the CDR3. Trimming left V 3 bases short and J 4 bases short, with 17 bases between. Combining the CDR3 with reference TRBV9 and TRBJ2-1 gives the whole variable domain DSGVTQTPKHLITATGQRVTLRCSPRSGDLSVYWYQQSLDQGLQFLIQYYNGEERAKGNILERFSAQQFPDLHSELNLSSLELGDSALYFCASSARPGGVYNEQFFGPGTRLTVL.

The genes are TRBV21-1 and TRBJ1-1; TRBD1 is the table's D call and was not checked against the DNA. TRBV21-1 corresponds to a pseudogene. This CDR3 spans 14 amino acids. In DNA, the CDR3 is TGTGCCAGCAGCCTTCGAGAGCAGGGGGCTGAAGCTTTCTTT. Its protein is CASSLREQGAEAFF.

The V gene is TRBV19, the J gene TRBJ2-7, with TRBD1 as a possible D gene (5 bases). V gave up 4 bases and J gave up 2 bases, with 12 bases separating them. CDR3 size: 14 residues. CDR1 and CDR2 from the germline V gene are LNHDA and SQIVND (reference sequence). The CDR3 coding sequence is TGTGCCAGTAGTAGGTCAGGGATAGCCTACGAGCAGTACTTC. Protein: CASSRSGIAYEQYF.

This sequence joins TRBV29-1 and TRBJ2-1; D may correspond to TRBD1 or TRBD2 (6 bases each). The CDR3 loop spans 13 amino acids. V dropped 1 base and J dropped 7 bases, with 11 bases sitting between them. The germline gives CDR1 SQVTM, CDR2 ANQGSEA. CDR3 in amino acids: CSVEATGRNEQFF. For the CDR3, the DNA is TGCAGCGTTGAAGCCACAGGGAGGAATGAGCAGTTCTTC.

This clone was seen once. The V and J genes are TRBV19 and TRBJ2-3; maybe TRBD1 (6 bases). The CDR3 is 14 residues long. The V end lost 4 bases, the J end lost 7 bases, and 15 bases lay between the germline ends. Germline CDR1 reads LNHDA; CDR2 reads SQIVND (reference sequence). The CDR3 spells CASSTRQEIYTQYF. DNA for the CDR3: TGTGCCAGTAGTACCCGACAGGAGATTTATACGCAGTATTTT.

This chain links TRBV27 with TRBJ2-2; D gene uncertain. The germline V gene encodes CDR1 MNHEY and CDR2 SMNVEV (reference sequence). V was trimmed by 3 bases and J by 1 base, leaving 6 bases between them. The CDR3 extends over 14 amino acids. The CDR3 region has the DNA TGTGCCAGCAGTTTTTCAATGAACACCGGGGAGCTGTTTTTT. This sequence encodes CASSFSMNTGELFF.

V is TRBV6-5 and J is TRBJ2-2; 7 bases line up with TRBD2. There are 13 residues in the CDR3. Germline V gene lookup returns CDR1 MNHEY and CDR2 SVGAGI. The V gene end was trimmed by 8 bases and the J gene end by 4 bases; junction bases not matched to a gene: 4. The CDR3 DNA is TGTGCCAGCGGGAGGGCGGCCACCGGGGAGCTGTTTTTT. It codes for CASGRAATGELFF.

The chain combines TRBV23-1 with TRBJ2-7; D possibly corresponds to TRBD1 (6 bases). TRBV23-1 is given ORF status, its function remaining uncertain. V gave up 0 bases and J gave up 2 bases, with 17 bases separating them. The CDR3 has 17 amino acids. The chain's CDR3 is CASSQSSPLGGAYEQYF. The CDR3 bases are TGCGCCAGCAGTCAATCCTCCCCATTAGGGGGTGCCTACGAGCAGTACTTC.

The V gene is TRBV28, the J gene TRBJ2-7; 12 bases are a match to TRBD2. The CDR3 loop spans 12 amino acids. Trimming at V came to 6 bases and at J to 12 bases, leaving 6 bases not matched to a gene. From germline, CDR1 is MDHEN and CDR2 SYDVKM. The CDR3 DNA reads TGTGCCAGCAGGACTAGCGGGAGTGGGGGGTACTTC. Translated, it gives CASRTSGSGGYF.

The V call is TRBV28, the J call TRBJ1-4, with 7 bases identical to TRBD1. This CDR3 has 13 residues. The V gene end was trimmed by 7 bases and the J gene end by 7 bases; junction bases not matched to a gene: 6. The germline V gene has CDR1 MDHEN and CDR2 SYDVKM. CDR3 sequence: CASIQGGGEKLFF. The CDR3 bases are TGTGCCAGCATCCAGGGGGGAGGTGAAAAACTGTTTTTT.

This chain connects TRBV18 to TRBJ2-7, with D possibly TRBD1 on 5 matching bases. The germline V and J ends were trimmed by 0 bases and 9 bases, with 12 bases remaining between them. CDR1 is KGHSH, CDR2 LQKENI, per germline. CDR3 size: 13 residues. The CDR3 loop reads CASSPPDILGQYF. The CDR3 DNA reads TGTGCCAGCTCACCACCGGACATCTTGGGGCAGTACTTC.

The chain links TRBV4-2 to TRBJ2-3; 12 nucleotides match TRBD2. CDR1 is LGHNA, CDR2 YNFKEQ, per germline. V was clipped by 4 bases and J by 3 bases; unmatched bases: 5. This CDR3 region has 16 residues. Here the CDR3 DNA reads TGTGCCAGCAGCCCCCTTACTAGCGGGGGGACAGATACGCAGTATTTT. This encodes CASSPLTSGGTDTQYF.